Each of the 19 T cell receptor beta chains below was sequenced from the same sample in a study of CD8+ T cells in alopecia areata. Isolated RNA was reverse transcribed into cDNA used as the sequencing template. Profiled with immunoSEQ multiplex PCR; TCRdb holds only in-frame clones, not every one. The sample carries approximately 150,000 clones, roughly 63% recorded once. Noted treatment: oral pan-JAK inhibitor, 5-10 mg twice daily. The sample in question was CD4+ T cells sorted from blood, obtained between weeks 55 and 65, from a patient treated with tofacitinib. The receptors originated from a human donor with alopecia areata.

The genes are TRBV29-1 and TRBJ1-1, with 9 nucleotides matching TRBD1. CDR3 length: 14 residues. CDR1 is SQVTM and CDR2 is ANQGSEA in the germline V gene. Trimming removed 4 bases from V and 5 bases from J; junction bases left unmatched: 8. The CDR3 sequence: CSVVRRTGATEAFF. CDR3 nucleotide sequence: TGCAGCGTTGTAAGAAGGACAGGGGCGACTGAAGCTTTCTTT.

This clone showed up just a few times. The chain employs TRBV29-1 and TRBJ2-3; TRBD2 matches at 8 bases. The V gene end was trimmed by 7 bases and the J gene end by 1 base; junction bases not matched to a gene: 7. Germline CDR1 SQVTM, CDR2 ANQGSEA. This CDR3 has 14 residues. The CDR3 loop is CSARAGGRTDTQYF. The CDR3 DNA reads as TGCAGCGCGAGGGCGGGGGGACGCACAGATACGCAGTATTTT.

V usage is TRBV30 and J usage is TRBJ2-7; 9 nucleotides match TRBD1. Germline-derived CDR1 and CDR2 are GTSNPN and SVGIG (reference sequence). The V and J ends lost 3 bases and 4 bases, in that order; junction bases with no gene match: 4. The CDR3 is 13 amino acids. CDR3 sequence reads: CAWRGTGMYEQYF. As DNA, the CDR3 is TGTGCCTGGAGGGGGACAGGGATGTACGAGCAGTACTTC.

The chain combines TRBV4-1 with TRBJ2-7, with 9 bases lining up with TRBD1. The trim removed 3 bases at V and 2 bases at J, leaving 8 bases unmatched. The CDR3 has 16 residues. CDR1 is MGHRA and CDR2 is YSYEKL in the germline V gene. CDR3 in amino acids: CASSHLTGQGPYEQYF. CDR3 in DNA: TGCGCCAGCAGCCATCTTACGGGACAGGGCCCCTACGAGCAGTACTTC.

The rearrangement joins TRBV6-6 to TRBJ2-3, with TRBD1 as a possible D gene (5 bases). Germline CDR1 MNHNY, CDR2 SVGAGI (reference sequence). The V end lost 6 bases, the J end lost 2 bases, and 12 bases lay between the germline ends. CDR3 length: 14 amino acids. The CDR3 here is CASRPRQTTDTQYF. As DNA, the CDR3 is TGTGCCAGCAGACCCCGACAGACCACAGATACGCAGTATTTT.

This clone was recorded many times. The chain couples TRBV30 to TRBJ2-2; D not certain. Germline CDR1 GTSNPN, CDR2 SVGIG (reference sequence). The V gene lost 0 bases and the J gene lost 4 bases, with 12 bases spanning the gap. The CDR3 has 15 amino acids. The CDR3 spells CAWSVQPKPTGELFF. The DNA for the CDR3 is TGTGCCTGGAGTGTACAACCAAAACCCACCGGGGAGCTGTTTTTT.

This chain connects TRBV5-4 to TRBJ1-2; 7 nucleotides line up with TRBD1. With V trimmed by 5 bases and J by 0 bases, 16 bases remained unmatched. Germline assignment: CDR1 SGHNT and CDR2 YYREEE (reference sequence). The CDR3 consists of 18 residues. This chain's CDR3 is CASSVWTGLIITNYGYTF. The CDR3 bases are TGTGCCAGCAGTGTTTGGACAGGCCTAATCATTACTAACTATGGCTACACCTTC.

The chain uses TRBV2 and TRBJ1-1, with D possibly matching TRBD1 (5 bases). This CDR3 has 13 residues. Per germline, CDR1 SNHLY and CDR2 FYNNEI. V was pared by 2 bases and J by 1 base, with 5 bases between. The CDR3 region has the DNA TGTGCCAGCAGTGAAAGGGGGAACACTGAAGCTTTCTTT. Translated, it gives CASSERGNTEAFF. Full variable domain (remainder filled in from reference TRBV2 and TRBJ1-1): EPEVTQTPSHQVTQMGQEVILRCVPISNHLYFYWYRQILGQKVEFLVSFYNNEISEKSEIFDDQFSVERPDGSNFTLKIRSTKLEDSAMYFCASSERGNTEAFFGQGTRLTVV.

In its sample, this clone was seen a few times. The chain joins TRBV7-9 to TRBJ2-1; D may correspond to TRBD1 or TRBD2 (5 bases each). There are 14 residues in the CDR3. The V gene lost 5 bases and the J gene lost 9 bases, with 17 bases spanning the gap. The germline CDR1 and CDR2 sequences are SEHNR and FQNEAQ (reference sequence). CDR3 coding DNA: TGTGCCAGCAGCCCAGCTTGGACGGGGCGTGAGCAGTTCTTC. Amino acid sequence: CASSPAWTGREQFF.

The genes are TRBV10-3 and TRBJ2-3; D call uncertain. Trimming left V 5 bases short and J 5 bases short, with 8 bases between. Germline CDR1 reads ENHRY; CDR2 reads SYGVKD. This CDR3 contains 12 residues. The CDR3 region is CAISQRVDTQYF. CDR3 DNA: TGTGCCATCAGTCAAAGGGTAGATACGCAGTATTTT.

The sample holds a few counts of this clone. The rearrangement uses TRBV5-1 and TRBJ2-2; 13 nucleotides align to TRBD2. J was trimmed by 6 bases and V by 4 bases; bases with no gene match: 9. Per the germline V gene, CDR1 is SGHRS and CDR2 is YFSETQ. This CDR3 has 17 amino acids. The DNA for the CDR3 is TGCGCCAGCAGCACGGGCCTTGGGACTAGCGGGGCCGGGGAGCTGTTTTTT. Residues: CASSTGLGTSGAGELFF. Together with reference TRBV5-1 and TRBJ2-2, the CDR3 gives the full variable domain: KAGVTQTPRYLIKTRGQQVTLSCSPISGHRSVSWYQQTPGQGLQFLFEYFSETQRNKGNFPGRFSGRQFSNSRSEMNVSTLELGDSALYLCASSTGLGTSGAGELFFGEGSRLTVL.

This chain joins TRBV6-1 and TRBJ2-1, with D tentatively TRBD1 (5 bases). Per the germline V gene, CDR1 is MNHNS and CDR2 is SASEGT. This CDR3 contains 14 residues. V lost 4 bases, J lost 7 bases, and 14 bases lay in between. CDR3 bases: TGTGCCAGCAGTGTGGACATCTACGCTAATGAGCAGTTCTTC. Protein: CASSVDIYANEQFF.

The chain combines TRBV28 with TRBJ2-1; D remains ambiguous. The length of the CDR3 is 14 residues. The germline gives CDR1 MDHEN, CDR2 SYDVKM. The V end lost 6 bases, the J end lost 0 bases, and 9 bases lay between the germline ends. The CDR3 reads CASRIGASYNEQFF. The CDR3 DNA follows: TGTGCCAGCAGGATAGGTGCCTCCTACAATGAGCAGTTCTTC.

A few counts support this clone. This CDR3 reads CASSSRDGFYEQYF. CDR3 sequence (DNA): TGTGCCAGTAGTTCGCGGGACGGTTTCTACGAGCAGTACTTC. This chain links TRBV19 with TRBJ2-7, with TRBD2 as a possible D gene (6 bases). This CDR3 has 14 amino acids. Germline V gene sequence: CDR1 LNHDA, CDR2 SQIVND (reference sequence). The germline V and J ends were trimmed by 5 bases and 3 bases, with 14 bases remaining between them.

J is TRBJ2-3 and V is TRBV29-1, with 12 nucleotides matching TRBD2. From germline, CDR1 is SQVTM and CDR2 ANQGSEA. With V trimmed by 7 bases and J by 6 bases, 11 bases remained unmatched. CDR3 length equals 15 residues. The CDR3, as DNA: TGCAGCGCCACGACTAGCGGGGGCACCCTGGATACGCAGTATTTT. Residues: CSATTSGGTLDTQYF.

The chain couples TRBV7-9 to TRBJ2-1; TRBD2 is a possible D gene (6 bases). Trimming took 5 bases from V and 10 from J, leaving 21 bases between them. Germline loops: CDR1 SEHNR, CDR2 FQNEAQ (reference sequence). The CDR3 totals 15 residues. This CDR3 is CASSLPSGLPGEQFF. CDR3 in DNA: TGTGCCAGCAGCCTACCCTCGGGACTCCCCGGGGAGCAGTTCTTC. The full variable domain, its missing parts supplied by reference TRBV7-9 and TRBJ2-1, is DTGVSQNPRHKITKRGQNVTFRCDPISEHNRLYWYRQTLGQGPEFLTYFQNEAQLEKSRLLSDRFSAERPKGSFSTLEIQRTEQGDSAMYLCASSLPSGLPGEQFFGPGTRLTVL.

V is TRBV30 and J is TRBJ1-1; the match to TRBD1 covers 11 bases. The germline V gene encodes CDR1 GTSNPN and CDR2 SVGIG (reference sequence). Trimming removed 8 bases from V and 6 bases from J; junction bases left unmatched: 11. The CDR3 spans 14 residues. The CDR3 loop is CAQDRGPPASEAFF. CDR3 coding DNA: TGTGCCCAGGACAGGGGGCCGCCTGCGTCTGAAGCTTTCTTT.

V and J are TRBV2 and TRBJ1-6; TRBD1 matches at 8 bases. Germline CDR1 and CDR2: SNHLY and FYNNEI. CDR3 length: 14 amino acids. Losses at the gene ends were 6 bases for V and 6 bases for J; bases not matched to a gene: 4. The CDR3 sequence: CASRRDRRNSPLHF. The CDR3 DNA reads TGTGCCAGCAGGCGGGACAGGCGTAATTCACCCCTCCACTTT.

The chain couples TRBV4-1 to TRBJ1-4, with TRBD1 matching over 8 bases. Germline V gene sequence: CDR1 MGHRA, CDR2 YSYEKL. The V and J ends lost 4 bases and 5 bases, in that order; junction bases with no gene match: 12. The CDR3 is 17 residues long. CDR3 protein: CASSRTPVGTGNEKLFF. In DNA form, the CDR3 reads TGCGCCAGCAGCCGGACCCCGGTTGGGACAGGAAATGAAAAACTGTTTTTT.